The subject of this entry is one T cell receptor (beta chain). No antigen is known for it. Per-base qualities were not stored, and no clone one base away is much larger. This record belongs to a study (dated by TCRdb to between 2015 and 2017). About the full investigation: The study set out to test whether tumor-infiltrating Tregs in breast cancer get recruited from blood Tregs or are instead converted in situ from other CD4+ T cell subsets. General study outcomes and caveats: Tumor memory CD4+ T cell TCR gene usage was found to cluster with blood and lymph node memory CD4+ cells and with lymph node naive CD4+ cells. The validation in the larger cohort was limited to a single TCR beta V-J rearrangement instead of whole repertoires. The greatest overlap of tumor-infiltrating Treg TCR alpha and beta sequences was observed with tumor naive CD4+ T cells, followed by blood naive CD4+ T cells.

Full-length TCR variable regions were amplified by 5' RACE PCR with constant-region reverse primers, followed by semi-nested PCR with Nested Universal Primer A. The ReliaPrep RNA Cell Miniprep System was used to extract total RNA, which was then reverse transcribed into 5'RACE-ready cDNA with the SMARTer RACE 5'/3' Kit. An Illumina MiSeq was used to sequence the full-length TCR alpha and beta libraries, which had been barcoded with multiplex adaptors. For the original study's pipeline: For each of nine subset-tissue groups, sequencing data from the five patients were pooled, and the groups were compared by unsupervised clustering of TCR gene usage. The Morisita-Horn index was used to calculate repertoire similarity, with shared sequences weighted by how much each contributed to each repertoire. TCRdb trimmed public reads at Q25 via fastp, called clones via MiXCR and kept in-frame beta chains. Identical CDR3 protein sequences are pooled into one entry, listed with their most common genes and DNA. The V and J calls reflect TCRdb's pipeline rather than the authors' work. This sample comprises around 55,000 distinct CDR3 sequences, around 20% of them detected only once. The ten largest clones represent 3.2% of the sample.

Cells that were CD4+CD25+CD127-/low were isolated as Tregs. Tregs, naive and memory CD4+ T cells from tumor, blood and ipsilateral draining lymph nodes of 5 or 6 breast cancer patients underwent full-length TCR alpha and beta sequencing. Tumor tissue and lymph nodes obtained from ipsilateral axillary dissection were perfused with PBS, minced and then digested with collagenase I and hyaluronidase. FACS confirmed that the sorted cell populations were more than 90% pure. The source is a female donor with breast cancer. Sequenced input: tumor-infiltrating Tregs sorted from the breast tumor.

The DNA reads TGCAGTGCGGGGGCCGGGACTTATAATGAAAAACTGTTTTTT. The resulting protein is CSAGAGTYNEKLFF. The rearranged segments are TRBV20-1 and TRBJ1-4, and the D gene may be TRBD1, 6 bases matching. Including the terminal cysteine and phenylalanine, the CDR3 comprises 14 residues. Only CDR3 DNA is held: 42 bases, read in frame from base 1. The junction shows trimming of 6 bases on V and 4 bases on J, plus 15 bases between the germline ends. The germline V gene (reference sequence) gives CDR1 as DFQATT and CDR2 as SNEGSKA.